This T cell receptor beta chain derives from a study of blood T cell repertoires in COVID-19. V dropped 0 bases and J dropped 6 bases, with 6 bases sitting between them. CDR3 length equals 13 residues. Per the germline V gene, CDR1 is SEHNR and CDR2 is FQNEAQ (reference sequence). Produced via immunoSEQ multiplex PCR; TCRdb's table is partial and in-frame only. Of some 320,000 clones listed, about 85% are singletons. J is TRBJ1-5 and V is TRBV7-9; D is uncertain. This receptor was identified in a woman in her thirties who had been exposed to COVID-19. Sequenced material: PBMCs or T cells enriched from blood (not recorded which). The DNA of the CDR3 is TGTGCCAGCAGCTTAGCTGCGATTCAGCCCCAGCATTTT. It is translated as CASSLAAIQPQHF.